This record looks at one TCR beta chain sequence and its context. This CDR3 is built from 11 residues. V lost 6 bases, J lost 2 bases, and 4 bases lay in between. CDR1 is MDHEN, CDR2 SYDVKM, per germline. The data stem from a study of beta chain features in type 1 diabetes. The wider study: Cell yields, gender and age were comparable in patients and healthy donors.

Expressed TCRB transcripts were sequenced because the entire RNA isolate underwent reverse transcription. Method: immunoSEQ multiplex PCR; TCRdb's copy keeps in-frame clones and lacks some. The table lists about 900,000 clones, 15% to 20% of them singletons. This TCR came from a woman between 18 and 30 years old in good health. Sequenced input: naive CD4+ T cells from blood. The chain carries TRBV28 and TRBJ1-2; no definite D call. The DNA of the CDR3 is TGTGCCAGCAGGACAAACTATGGCTACACCTTC. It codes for CASRTNYGYTF.